One sample yielded the 24 T cell receptor beta chains listed below, sequenced in a study of identical twins. From the 5' RACE reads, TCRdb called clonotypes with MiXCR, one entry per CDR3 protein. The table includes roughly 490,000 distinct CDR3 sequences, roughly 13% detected once. The same data also went into a second study, on yellow fever vaccine responses in identical twins.

The sample taken for sequencing was CD4+ T cells sorted from blood. These receptors all come from a woman younger than 30 in good health.

There are many counts of this clonotype. The chain joins TRBV29-1 to TRBJ2-3; no clear D gene. Germline V lookup: CDR1 SQVTM, CDR2 ANQGSEA. The CDR3 loop spans 11 amino acids. The V gene lost 3 bases and the J gene lost 10 bases, with 11 bases spanning the gap. The CDR3: CSVEGYEAQYF. The CDR3 coding sequence is TGCAGCGTTGAGGGGTATGAAGCGCAGTATTTT.

This sequence joins TRBV5-1 and TRBJ1-3; D gene ambiguous. Germline CDR1 SGHRS, CDR2 YFSETQ. CDR3 size: 18 residues. The V gene lost 1 base and the J gene lost 0 bases, with 17 bases spanning the gap. Here the CDR3 reads CASSLIGPQLVSGNTIYF. The CDR3 bases are TGCGCCAGCAGCTTGATAGGTCCACAGCTAGTCTCTGGAAACACCATATATTTT.

The rearrangement joins TRBV23-1 to TRBJ1-6, with 8 bases aligning to TRBD1. TRBV23-1 is reported as an ORF; its role is uncertain. The junction had 10 bases not matched to a gene; V was cut back by 5 bases and J by 10 bases. The CDR3 covers 15 residues. The CDR3 here is CASSGPGQVGSPLHF. The CDR3 nucleotides read TGCGCCAGCAGTGGACCGGGACAGGTTGGATCACCCCTCCACTTT.

This clonotype was counted between two and nine times. V and J are TRBV10-3 and TRBJ2-3; TRBD2 might be the D (5 bases). In germline, CDR1 is ENHRY, CDR2 SYGVKD. The CDR3 runs to 13 residues. Trimming took off 4 bases at V and 2 bases at J, with 7 bases between the two ends. CDR3 in DNA: TGTGCCATCAGTGCGGAGGCCACAGATACGCAGTATTTT. Amino acid sequence: CAISAEATDTQYF.

V and J are TRBV3-1 and TRBJ2-5; a weak D match, TRBD1 (5 bases). CDR1 LGHDT and CDR2 YNNKEL come from the germline V gene (reference sequence). The length of the CDR3 is 16 residues. Trimming left V 8 bases short and J 2 bases short, with 21 bases between. For the CDR3, the DNA is TGTGCCAGCTCCAAGCAGGGATCTCGGACACAAGAGACCCAGTACTTC. It codes for CASSKQGSRTQETQYF.

The V gene is TRBV5-5, the J gene TRBJ2-5; D is ambiguous. The CDR3 is 13 amino acids. V dropped 3 bases and J dropped 6 bases, with 12 bases sitting between them. The germline V gene encodes CDR1 SGHKS and CDR2 YYEKEE (reference sequence). CDR3: CASSSWAQKTQYF. CDR3 in DNA: TGTGCCAGCAGCTCTTGGGCTCAAAAGACCCAGTACTTC.

The CDR3 protein is CAWSQGLGAGSGANVLTF. CDR3 in DNA: TGTGCCTGGAGTCAAGGACTGGGGGCCGGCTCTGGGGCCAACGTCCTGACTTTC. The chain carries TRBV30 and TRBJ2-6; a possible D gene is TRBD1 (6 bases). V lost 2 bases and J 0 bases, leaving 17 bases between the germline ends. CDR1 is GTSNPN, CDR2 SVGIG, per germline (reference sequence). This CDR3 is built from 18 residues. The full variable domain, in which reference TRBV30 and TRBJ2-6 provide the parts outside the CDR3, is SQTIHQWPATLVQPVGSPLSLECTVEGTSNPNLYWYRQAAGRGLQLLFYSVGIGQISSEVPQNLSASRPQDRQFILSSKKLLLSDSGFYLCAWSQGLGAGSGANVLTFGAGSRLTVL.

At least ten counts were recorded for this clonotype. J is TRBJ2-5 and V is TRBV28; D gene unclear. This CDR3 is built from 14 residues. The V gene's germline CDR1 is MDHEN and CDR2 SYDVKM. V was cut by 6 bases and J by 2 bases, with 13 bases left in between. The CDR3 is CASRTRRSQETQYF. Written as DNA, the CDR3 is TGTGCCAGCAGGACGCGCCGGTCACAAGAGACCCAGTACTTC. The full variable domain, with the rest looked up from reference TRBV28 and TRBJ2-5, is DVKVTQSSRYLVKRTGEKVFLECVQDMDHENMFWYRQDPGLGLRLIYFSYDVKMKEKGDIPEGYSVSREKKERFSLILESASTNQTSMYLCASRTRRSQETQYFGPGTRLLVL.

This chain uses TRBV5-1 with TRBJ2-7, with D perhaps matching TRBD1 or TRBD2 (5 bases each). The CDR3 spans 13 residues. V was cut by 5 bases and J by 4 bases, with 13 bases left in between. The germline CDR1 and CDR2 sequences are SGHRS and YFSETQ. DNA of the CDR3: TGCGCCAGCAGGACAGAATTAGCGTACGAGCAGTACTTC. Amino acids: CASRTELAYEQYF.

This clonotype appeared a few times. The DNA for the CDR3 is TGTGCCAGCAGCGCGGGACTAGCGGTGGCAACAGATACGCAGTATTTT. Its translation: CASSAGLAVATDTQYF. The J gene is TRBJ2-3, the V gene TRBV7-9, with 11 bases that match TRBD2. V dropped 5 bases and J dropped 3; count of bases not matched to a gene: 7. Germline-derived CDR1 and CDR2 are SEHNR and FQNEAQ (reference sequence). The length of the CDR3 is 16 residues.

This chain uses TRBV12-3 or TRBV12-4 with TRBJ2-1; 8 bases match TRBD1. The CDR3 is made up of 14 amino acids. Trimming removed 6 bases from V and 2 bases from J; junction bases left unmatched: 3. CDR3 region: CASRLQGAYNEQFF. The CDR3 DNA reads TGTGCCAGCAGATTACAGGGGGCCTACAATGAGCAGTTCTTC.

This clonotype has more than one count but fewer than ten. The CDR3 coding sequence is TGTGCCAGCACGTCCGGGGGGCCATGGGAGACCCAGTACTTC. Its protein product is CASTSGGPWETQYF. The chain joins TRBV28 to TRBJ2-5, with D perhaps matching TRBD2 (7 bases). This CDR3 spans 14 amino acids. CDR1 MDHEN and CDR2 SYDVKM come from the germline V gene. V lost 7 bases, J lost 5 bases, and 17 bases lay in between.

This clonotype was observed many times. The CDR3, as DNA: TGTGCCAGCAGTCCCGACAGGGGTACAGAGACCCAGTACTTC. Protein: CASSPDRGTETQYF. The J gene is TRBJ2-5, the V gene TRBV12-3 or TRBV12-4; the match to TRBD1 covers 8 bases. This CDR3 has 14 residues. The junction had 6 bases not matched to a gene; V was cut back by 5 bases and J by 4 bases.

The chain links TRBV6-1 to TRBJ2-3; the D gene is possibly TRBD1 (6 bases). The CDR3 runs to 15 residues. The germline V gene encodes CDR1 MNHNS and CDR2 SASEGT. The germline V and J ends were trimmed by 5 bases and 4 bases, with 16 bases remaining between them. The CDR3 coding sequence is TGTGCCAGCAGTCCGCTCCAGGGGCGGGCAGATACGCAGTATTTT. It is translated as CASSPLQGRADTQYF.

This clonotype was detected only a few times. V gene TRBV5-6 combines with J gene TRBJ2-2; D gene uncertain. The germline gives CDR1 SGHDT, CDR2 YYEEEE. The CDR3 runs 16 residues. Trimming removed 2 bases at V and 0 bases at J, with 11 bases between. CDR3 in amino acids: CASSFRDISNTGELFF. CDR3 coding DNA: TGTGCCAGCAGCTTCCGAGATATCTCGAACACCGGGGAGCTGTTTTTT. Based on the CDR3 plus reference TRBV5-6 and TRBJ2-2, the full variable domain is DAGVTQSPTHLIKTRGQQVTLRCSPKSGHDTVSWYQQALGQGPQFIFQYYEEEERQRGNFPDRFSGHQFPNYSSELNVNALLLGDSALYLCASSFRDISNTGELFFGEGSRLTVL.

J is TRBJ2-3 and V is TRBV24-1; 11 positions match TRBD1. The CDR3 length is 17 residues. The ends lost 2 bases at V and 6 bases at J; junction bases unmatched: 9. CDR1 and CDR2 from the germline V gene are KGHDR and SFDVKD. In nucleotides, the CDR3 is TGTGCCACCAGTGATTCCTCCTGGACAGGGGGCTTGGATACGCAGTATTTT. Its protein product is CATSDSSWTGGLDTQYF.

The gene calls are TRBV5-1 and TRBJ2-7; D is undetermined. The CDR3 length is 13 residues. Trimming shortened V by 0 bases and J by 4 bases, and 8 bases separated the two germline ends. Germline V lookup: CDR1 SGHRS, CDR2 YFSETQ. The CDR3 nucleotides are TGCGCCAGCAGCTTGGACAGTATTTACGAGCAGTACTTC. Protein product: CASSLDSIYEQYF. Full variable domain (missing parts from reference TRBV5-1 and TRBJ2-7): KAGVTQTPRYLIKTRGQQVTLSCSPISGHRSVSWYQQTPGQGLQFLFEYFSETQRNKGNFPGRFSGRQFSNSRSEMNVSTLELGDSALYLCASSLDSIYEQYFGPGTRLTVT.

The CDR3: CSASSGLHNEQFF. In DNA, the CDR3 is TGCAGTGCATCTAGCGGCCTGCACAATGAGCAGTTCTTC. The chain uses TRBV20-1 and TRBJ2-1; TRBD2 matches at 7 bases. CDR3 length equals 13 residues. Germline V CDR1 and CDR2: DFQATT, SNEGSKA (reference sequence). Trimming took 6 bases from V and 5 from J; bases not matched to a gene: 7.

This clonotype was observed a handful of times. V usage is TRBV27 and J usage is TRBJ2-5; 7 nucleotides line up with TRBD1. CDR3 length: 14 amino acids. CDR1 is MNHEY, CDR2 SMNVEV, per germline (reference sequence). Trimming at V came to 9 bases and at J to 5 bases, leaving 12 bases not matched to a gene. The CDR3 region has the DNA TGTGCCAGTTTCCCAGTAGGGGGCGGGGAGACCCAGTACTTC. Translated: CASFPVGGGETQYF.

The chain has TRBV27 and TRBJ2-7; 8 positions match TRBD1. CDR3 length: 13 residues. Germline CDR1 MNHEY, CDR2 SMNVEV (reference sequence). Losses at the gene ends were 5 bases for V and 5 bases for J; bases not matched to a gene: 5. As DNA, the CDR3 is TGTGCCAGCAGTCAGACAGGGGACCACGAGCAGTACTTC. Protein: CASSQTGDHEQYF.

Only a few counts were recorded for this clonotype. The V call is TRBV7-2, the J call TRBJ2-5; 7 bases align to TRBD1. Germline values: CDR1 SGHTA, CDR2 FQGNSA. This CDR3 contains 15 residues. The junction had 9 bases not matched to a gene; V was cut back by 3 bases and J by 5 bases. CDR3 coding DNA: TGTGCCAGCAGCTTGGGTACAGGGGTCTCGGAGACCCAGTACTTC. The encoded protein is CASSLGTGVSETQYF.

This clonotype was recorded a few times. This chain connects TRBV10-2 to TRBJ2-3; TRBD2 might be the D (5 bases). This CDR3 comprises 15 residues. Trimming removed 7 bases from V and 0 bases from J, with 14 bases in between. The germline V gene encodes CDR1 WSHSY and CDR2 SAAADI. CDR3 DNA: TGCGCCAGCAAGGTTAGCGCCTCTAGCACAGATACGCAGTATTTT. Translated, it gives CASKVSASSTDTQYF.

This clonotype was observed at least ten times. The chain recombines TRBV12-3 or TRBV12-4 with TRBJ2-1, with a possible D match to TRBD1 (6 bases). The V end was cut by 7 bases, the J end by 1 base, with 8 bases between. The CDR3 is 13 residues long. The CDR3 sequence is CASKQGSYNEQFF. DNA of the CDR3: TGTGCCAGCAAACAGGGTTCCTACAATGAGCAGTTCTTC.

The chain uses TRBV3-1 and TRBJ2-3; a weak D match, TRBD1 (6 bases). Trimming removed 0 bases from V and 2 bases from J, with 6 bases in between. Germline loops: CDR1 LGHDT, CDR2 YNNKEL (reference sequence). The CDR3 loop spans 14 amino acids. The CDR3 region has the DNA TGTGCCAGCAGCCAAGAGGGGGCCACAGATACGCAGTATTTT. Amino acids: CASSQEGATDTQYF.